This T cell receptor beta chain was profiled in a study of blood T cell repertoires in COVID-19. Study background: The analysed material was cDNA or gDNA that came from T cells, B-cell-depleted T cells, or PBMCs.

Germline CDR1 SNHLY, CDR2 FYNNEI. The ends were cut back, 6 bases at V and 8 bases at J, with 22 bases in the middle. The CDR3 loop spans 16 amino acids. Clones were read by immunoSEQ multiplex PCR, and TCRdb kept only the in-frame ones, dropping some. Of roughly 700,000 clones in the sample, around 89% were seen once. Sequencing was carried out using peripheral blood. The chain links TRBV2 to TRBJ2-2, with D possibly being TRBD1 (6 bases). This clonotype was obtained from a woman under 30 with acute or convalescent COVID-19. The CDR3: CASRALSGTTVGELFF. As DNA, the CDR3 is TGTGCCAGCAGAGCCTTATCCGGGACAACTGTTGGGGAGCTGTTTTTT.